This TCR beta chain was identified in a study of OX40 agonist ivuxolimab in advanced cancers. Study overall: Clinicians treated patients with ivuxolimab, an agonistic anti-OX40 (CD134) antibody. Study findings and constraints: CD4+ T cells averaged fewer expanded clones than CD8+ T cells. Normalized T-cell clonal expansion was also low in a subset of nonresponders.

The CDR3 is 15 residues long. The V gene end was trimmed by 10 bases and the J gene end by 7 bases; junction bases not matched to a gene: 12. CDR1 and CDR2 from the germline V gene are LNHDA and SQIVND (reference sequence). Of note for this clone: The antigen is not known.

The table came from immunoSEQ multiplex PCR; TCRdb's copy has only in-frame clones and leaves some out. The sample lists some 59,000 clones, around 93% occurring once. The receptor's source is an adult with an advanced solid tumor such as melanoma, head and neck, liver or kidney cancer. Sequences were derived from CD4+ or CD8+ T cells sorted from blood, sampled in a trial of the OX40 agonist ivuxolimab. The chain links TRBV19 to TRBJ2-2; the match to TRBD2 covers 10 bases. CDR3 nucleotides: TGTGCCACCGACCAGCGGGGGGGCCGTATCGGGGAGCTGTTTTTT. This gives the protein CATDQRGGRIGELFF. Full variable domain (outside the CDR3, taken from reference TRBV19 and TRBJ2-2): DGGITQSPKYLFRKEGQNVTLSCEQNLNHDAMYWYRQDPGQGLRLIYYSQIVNDFQKGDIAEGYSVSREKKESFPLTVTSAQKNPTAFYLCATDQRGGRIGELFFGEGSRLTVL.